The clone carrying this T cell receptor beta chain turned up a few times. Its cognate antigen is unknown. The sample originates from a study of T-cell reconstitution after alpha-beta-depleted transplantation in children. Study-level results: Surviving thymic progenitors and recipient T cells were the source of high TCRbeta diversity at day 60 in some patients. Most T-cell counts and diversity one year after the transplant came from T cells that were newly produced. The origin of alpha-beta T cells about two months after transplant was reportedly several hundred expanded graft clones.

TCRbeta library construction was performed incorporating unique molecular identifiers. TCRdb independently ran MiXCR on the PCR reads; one entry per CDR3 protein. This sample has 98,000 or so distinct CDR3 sequences, with less than 25% found just once. V was trimmed by 5 bases and J by 7 bases, leaving 11 bases between them. The CDR3 is 13 residues long. V and J are TRBV12-3 or TRBV12-4 and TRBJ1-4; the D is unclear. The clonotype comes from a boy between 2 and 15 years old with acute lymphoblastic leukemia, due to receive a stem cell transplant. The sequences come from PBMCs, collected before TCRalphabeta/CD19-depleted stem cell transplant. The CDR3 DNA is TGTGCCAGCAGTACGGATGTGGCTGAAAAACTGTTTTTT. This translates into CASSTDVAEKLFF.